The clone carrying this T cell receptor (beta chain) has more than one count but fewer than ten. TCRdb used MiXCR to reprocess the 5' RACE reads, holding one entry per CDR3 protein. The table shows 100,000 to 150,000 distinct CDR3 sequences, with 15% to 20% occurring only once. The data were taken from a study of T-cell memory formation after mild COVID-19. Germline V lookup: CDR1 KGHSH, CDR2 LQKENI. The ends were cut back, 5 bases at V and 5 bases at J, with 13 bases in the middle. This CDR3 has 13 amino acids. The source is a man between 18 and 29 years old who had mild COVID-19 (a few samples of this study predate the infection). Cell type and time point are not known. The sequenced sample was PBMCs or a T cell subset sorted from them (not recorded which). This chain connects TRBV18 to TRBJ2-7; no firm D call. The CDR3 coding sequence is TGTGCCAGCTCATTTGGGCAGGATCACGAGCAGTACTTC. Its translation is CASSFGQDHEQYF.